The TCR beta chain described here comes from a study of blood T cell repertoires in COVID-19. Across the whole study: Nucleic acid was either cDNA or gDNA, and it came from T cells, B-cell-depleted T cells, or PBMCs.

Clones were read by immunoSEQ multiplex PCR, and TCRdb kept only the in-frame ones, dropping some. This table holds approximately 200,000 clones, around 80% found once. Trimming cost V 9 bases and J 7 bases, with 16 bases left between them. Germline CDR1 LNHDA, CDR2 SQIVND (reference sequence). The CDR3 runs 14 residues. Sequenced material: peripheral blood. This clonotype was sampled from a woman older than 75 with acute or convalescent COVID-19. This rearrangement joins TRBV19 to TRBJ1-6; the D gene is possibly TRBD1 (6 bases). The CDR3 spells CASISGTLNSPLHF. The CDR3 bases are TGTGCCAGCATCTCAGGGACACTCAATTCACCCCTCCACTTT.